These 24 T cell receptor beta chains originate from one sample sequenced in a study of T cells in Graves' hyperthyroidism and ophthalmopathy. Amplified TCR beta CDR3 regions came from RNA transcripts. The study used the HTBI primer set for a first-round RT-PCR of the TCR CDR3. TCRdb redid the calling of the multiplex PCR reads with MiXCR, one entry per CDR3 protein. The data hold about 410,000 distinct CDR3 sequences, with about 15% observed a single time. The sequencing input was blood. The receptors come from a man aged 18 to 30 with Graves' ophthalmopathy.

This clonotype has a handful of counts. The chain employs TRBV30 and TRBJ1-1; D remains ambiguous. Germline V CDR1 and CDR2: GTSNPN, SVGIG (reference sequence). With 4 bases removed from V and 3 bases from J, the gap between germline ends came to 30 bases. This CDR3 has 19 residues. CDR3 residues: CAWKPRWVRARLSYTEAFF. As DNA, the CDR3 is TGTGCCTGGAAACCCCGTTGGGTCAGAGCTAGGTTGTCGTACACTGAAGCTTTCTTT.

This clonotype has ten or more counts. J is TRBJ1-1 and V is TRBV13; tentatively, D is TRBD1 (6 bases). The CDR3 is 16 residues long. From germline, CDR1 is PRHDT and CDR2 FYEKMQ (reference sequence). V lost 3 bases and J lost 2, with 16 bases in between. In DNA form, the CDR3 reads TGTGCCAGCAGCTTCGGGCAGGGGCAACCAAACACTGAAGCTTTCTTT. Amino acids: CASSFGQGQPNTEAFF.

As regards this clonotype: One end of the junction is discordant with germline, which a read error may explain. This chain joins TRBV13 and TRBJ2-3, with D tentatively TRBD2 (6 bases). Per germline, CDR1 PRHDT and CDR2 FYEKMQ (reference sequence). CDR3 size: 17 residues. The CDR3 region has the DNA TGTGCCAGCACCTCCCAGGTGGCGGAGGGTGGCACGGATACGCAGTATTTT. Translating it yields CASTSQVAEGGTDTQYF.

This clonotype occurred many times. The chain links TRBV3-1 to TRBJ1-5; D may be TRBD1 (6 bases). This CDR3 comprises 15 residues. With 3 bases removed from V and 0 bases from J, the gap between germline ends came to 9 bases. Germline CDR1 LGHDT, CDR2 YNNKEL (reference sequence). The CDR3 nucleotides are TGTGCCAGCAGCCAGGGGGCGAATAGCAATCAGCCCCAGCATTTT. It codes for CASSQGANSNQPQHF.

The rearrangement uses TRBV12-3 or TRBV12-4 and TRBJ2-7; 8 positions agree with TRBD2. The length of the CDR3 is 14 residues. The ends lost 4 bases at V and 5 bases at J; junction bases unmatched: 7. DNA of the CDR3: TGTGCCAGCAGTTCCCCGGGACTAGTAAACGAGCAGTACTTC. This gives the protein CASSSPGLVNEQYF.

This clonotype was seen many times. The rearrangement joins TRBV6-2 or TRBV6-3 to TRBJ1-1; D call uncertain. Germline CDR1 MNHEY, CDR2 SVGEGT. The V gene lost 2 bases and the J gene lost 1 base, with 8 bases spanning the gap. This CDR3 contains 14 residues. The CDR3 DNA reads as TGTGCCAGCAGTTACCCCGCTAGGAACACTGAAGCTTTCTTT. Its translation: CASSYPARNTEAFF.

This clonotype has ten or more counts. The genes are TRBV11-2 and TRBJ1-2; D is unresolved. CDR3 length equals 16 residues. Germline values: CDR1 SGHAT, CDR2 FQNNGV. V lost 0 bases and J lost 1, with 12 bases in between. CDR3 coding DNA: TGTGCCAGCAGCTTAGACCCTCTGGGCCTTAACTATGGCTACACCTTC. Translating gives CASSLDPLGLNYGYTF.

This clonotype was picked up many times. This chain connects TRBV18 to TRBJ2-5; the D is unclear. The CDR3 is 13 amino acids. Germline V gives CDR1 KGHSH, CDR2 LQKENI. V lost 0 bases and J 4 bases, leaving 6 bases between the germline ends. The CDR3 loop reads CASSPPSGETQYF. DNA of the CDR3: TGTGCCAGCTCACCACCGTCGGGAGAGACCCAGTACTTC.

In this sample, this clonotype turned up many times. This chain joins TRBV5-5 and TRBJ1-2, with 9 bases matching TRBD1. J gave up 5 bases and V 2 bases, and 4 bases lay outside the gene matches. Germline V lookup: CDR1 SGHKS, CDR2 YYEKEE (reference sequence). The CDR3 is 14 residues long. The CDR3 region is CASSFGTGWYGYTF. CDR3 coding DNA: TGTGCCAGCAGCTTCGGGACAGGGTGGTATGGCTACACCTTC.

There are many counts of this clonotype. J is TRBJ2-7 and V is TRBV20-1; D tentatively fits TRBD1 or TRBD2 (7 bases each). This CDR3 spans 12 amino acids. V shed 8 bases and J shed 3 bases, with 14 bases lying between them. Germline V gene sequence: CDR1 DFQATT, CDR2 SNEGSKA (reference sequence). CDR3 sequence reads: CSSRGGNYEQYF. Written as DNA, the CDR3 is TGCAGTTCCAGGGGGGGGAACTACGAGCAGTACTTC.

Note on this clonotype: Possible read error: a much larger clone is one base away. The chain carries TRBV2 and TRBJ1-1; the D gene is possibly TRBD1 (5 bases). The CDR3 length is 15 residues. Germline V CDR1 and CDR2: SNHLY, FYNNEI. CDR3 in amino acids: CANSEGYDQGSEAFF. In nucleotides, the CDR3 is TGTGCCAACAGTGAAGGGTACGATCAGGGATCTGAAGCTTTCTTT.

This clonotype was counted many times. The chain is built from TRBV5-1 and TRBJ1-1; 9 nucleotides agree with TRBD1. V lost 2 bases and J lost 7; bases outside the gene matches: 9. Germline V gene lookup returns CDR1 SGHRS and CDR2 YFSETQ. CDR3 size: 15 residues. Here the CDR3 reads CASSFGTGGLLEAFF. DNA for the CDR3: TGCGCCAGCAGCTTTGGTACAGGGGGCCTACTTGAAGCTTTCTTT.

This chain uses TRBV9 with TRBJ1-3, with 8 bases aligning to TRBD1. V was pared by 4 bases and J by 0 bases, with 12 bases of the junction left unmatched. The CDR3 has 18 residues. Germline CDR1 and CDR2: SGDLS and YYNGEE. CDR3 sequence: CASSHSPQGASSGNTIYF. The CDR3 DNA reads TGTGCCAGCAGCCATTCACCTCAGGGGGCGAGCTCTGGAAACACCATATATTTT.

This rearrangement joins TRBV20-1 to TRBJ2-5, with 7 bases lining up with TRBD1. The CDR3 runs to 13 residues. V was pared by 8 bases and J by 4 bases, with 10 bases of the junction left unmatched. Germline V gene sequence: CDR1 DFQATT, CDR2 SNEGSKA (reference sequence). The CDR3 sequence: CSPALQGSETQYF. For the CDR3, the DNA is TGCAGTCCCGCATTACAGGGGTCAGAGACCCAGTACTTC.

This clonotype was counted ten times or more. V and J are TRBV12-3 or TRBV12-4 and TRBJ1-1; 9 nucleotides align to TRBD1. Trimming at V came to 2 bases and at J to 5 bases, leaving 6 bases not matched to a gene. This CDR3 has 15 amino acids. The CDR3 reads CASSLLGQGMTEAFF. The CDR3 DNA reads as TGTGCCAGCAGTTTACTGGGACAGGGTATGACTGAAGCTTTCTTT.

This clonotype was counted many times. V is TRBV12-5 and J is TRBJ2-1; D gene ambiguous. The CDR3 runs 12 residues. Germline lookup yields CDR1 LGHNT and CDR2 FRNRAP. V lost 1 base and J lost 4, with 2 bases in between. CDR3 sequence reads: CASGLGYNEQFF. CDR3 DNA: TGTGCTAGTGGTTTGGGGTACAATGAGCAGTTCTTC.

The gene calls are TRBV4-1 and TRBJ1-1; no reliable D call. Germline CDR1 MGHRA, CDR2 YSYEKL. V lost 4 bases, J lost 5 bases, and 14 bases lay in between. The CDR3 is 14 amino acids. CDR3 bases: TGCGCCAGCAGCCGGCCGGTTGAAAGGACTGAAGCTTTCTTT. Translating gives CASSRPVERTEAFF.

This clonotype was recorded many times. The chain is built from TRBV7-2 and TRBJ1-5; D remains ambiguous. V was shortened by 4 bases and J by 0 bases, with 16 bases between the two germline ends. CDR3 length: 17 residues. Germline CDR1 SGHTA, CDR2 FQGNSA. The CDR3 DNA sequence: TGTGCCAGCAGCTCCCGGGCAGGTATCCTTAGCAATCAGCCCCAGCATTTT. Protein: CASSSRAGILSNQPQHF. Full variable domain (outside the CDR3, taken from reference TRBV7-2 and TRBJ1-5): GAGVSQSPSNKVTEKGKDVELRCDPISGHTALYWYRQSLGQGLEFLIYFQGNSAPDKSGLPSDRFSAERTGGSVSTLTIQRTQQEDSAVYLCASSSRAGILSNQPQHFGDGTRLSIL.

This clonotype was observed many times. The CDR3 loop reads CAWRVPPRASYEQYF. Here the CDR3 DNA reads TGTGCCTGGAGGGTACCCCCCAGAGCTTCCTACGAGCAGTACTTC. The chain joins TRBV30 to TRBJ2-7, with D unresolved. V lost 3 bases and J 1 base, leaving 16 bases between the germline ends. The CDR3 sequence is 15 residues long. Germline V CDR1 and CDR2: GTSNPN, SVGIG (reference sequence). The whole variable domain, filled in from reference TRBV30 and TRBJ2-7, reads SQTIHQWPATLVQPVGSPLSLECTVEGTSNPNLYWYRQAAGRGLQLLFYSVGIGQISSEVPQNLSASRPQDRQFILSSKKLLLSDSGFYLCAWRVPPRASYEQYFGPGTRLTVT.

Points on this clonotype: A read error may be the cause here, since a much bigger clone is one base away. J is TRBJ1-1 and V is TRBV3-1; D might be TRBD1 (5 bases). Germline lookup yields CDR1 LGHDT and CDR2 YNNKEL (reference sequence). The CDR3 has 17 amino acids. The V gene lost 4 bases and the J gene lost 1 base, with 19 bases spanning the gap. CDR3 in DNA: TGTGCCAGCAGCCGGGATCCGTATGCGGGACGGAACACTGAAGCTTTCTTT. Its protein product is CASSRDPYAGRNTEAFF.

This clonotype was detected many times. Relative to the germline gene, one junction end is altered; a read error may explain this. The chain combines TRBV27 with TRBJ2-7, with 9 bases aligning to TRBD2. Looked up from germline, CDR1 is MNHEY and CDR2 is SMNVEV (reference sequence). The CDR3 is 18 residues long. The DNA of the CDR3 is TGCGCCAGCAGTTTACAACCTGTATGGTCTAGCGGGAACTACGAGCAGTACTTC. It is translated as CASSLQPVWSSGNYEQYF.

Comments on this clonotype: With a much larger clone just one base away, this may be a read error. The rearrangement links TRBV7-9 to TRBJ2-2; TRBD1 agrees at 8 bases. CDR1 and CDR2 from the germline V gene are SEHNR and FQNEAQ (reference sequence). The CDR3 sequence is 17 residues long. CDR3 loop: CASSAMGDRPYTGEPFF. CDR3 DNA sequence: TGTGCCAGCAGCGCAATGGGGGACAGGCCCTACACCGGGGAGCCGTTTTTT.

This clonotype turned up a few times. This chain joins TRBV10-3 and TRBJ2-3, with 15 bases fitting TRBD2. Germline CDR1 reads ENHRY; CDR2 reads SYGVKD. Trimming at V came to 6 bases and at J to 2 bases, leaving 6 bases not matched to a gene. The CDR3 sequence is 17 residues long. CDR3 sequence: CAIRGGLAGGLTDTQYF. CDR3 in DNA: TGTGCCATCAGGGGGGGACTAGCGGGAGGACTCACAGATACGCAGTATTTT.

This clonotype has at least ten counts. CDR3 nucleotide sequence: TGTGCCAGCAGCTTAGCGGTCTTGGAGACCCAGTACTTC. It translates to CASSLAVLETQYF. This chain joins TRBV11-2 and TRBJ2-5; D is undetermined. V dropped 1 base and J dropped 5 bases, with 8 bases sitting between them. CDR1 is SGHAT and CDR2 is FQNNGV in the germline V gene. CDR3 size: 13 residues.